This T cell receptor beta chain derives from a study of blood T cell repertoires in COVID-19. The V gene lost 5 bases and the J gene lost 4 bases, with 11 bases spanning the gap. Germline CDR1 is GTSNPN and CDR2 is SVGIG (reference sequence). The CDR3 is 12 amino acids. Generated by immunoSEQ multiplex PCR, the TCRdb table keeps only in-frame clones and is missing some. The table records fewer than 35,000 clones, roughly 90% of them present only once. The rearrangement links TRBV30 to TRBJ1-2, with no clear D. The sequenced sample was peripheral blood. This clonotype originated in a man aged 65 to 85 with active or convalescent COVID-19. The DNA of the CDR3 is TGTGCCTGGGGGTCCATCCCCTATGGCTACACCTTC. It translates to CAWGSIPYGYTF.